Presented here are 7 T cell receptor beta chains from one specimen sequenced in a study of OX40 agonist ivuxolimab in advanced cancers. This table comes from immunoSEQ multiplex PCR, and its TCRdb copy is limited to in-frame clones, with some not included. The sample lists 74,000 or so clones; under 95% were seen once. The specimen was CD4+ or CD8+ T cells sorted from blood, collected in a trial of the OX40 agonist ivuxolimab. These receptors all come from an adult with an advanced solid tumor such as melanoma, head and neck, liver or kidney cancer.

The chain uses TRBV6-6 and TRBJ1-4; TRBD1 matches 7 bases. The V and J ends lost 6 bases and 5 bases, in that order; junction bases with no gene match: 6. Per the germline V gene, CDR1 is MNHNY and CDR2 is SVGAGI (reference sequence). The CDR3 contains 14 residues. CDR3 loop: CASSDRVSNEKLFF. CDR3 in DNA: TGTGCCAGCAGCGACAGGGTATCGAATGAAAAACTGTTTTTT.

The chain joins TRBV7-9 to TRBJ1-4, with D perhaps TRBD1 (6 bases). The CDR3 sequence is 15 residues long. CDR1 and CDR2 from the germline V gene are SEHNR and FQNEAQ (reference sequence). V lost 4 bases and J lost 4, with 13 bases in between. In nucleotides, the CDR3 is TGTGCCAGCAGCTCGTTAGGGGGGCTTAATGAAAAACTGTTTTTT. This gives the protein CASSSLGGLNEKLFF.

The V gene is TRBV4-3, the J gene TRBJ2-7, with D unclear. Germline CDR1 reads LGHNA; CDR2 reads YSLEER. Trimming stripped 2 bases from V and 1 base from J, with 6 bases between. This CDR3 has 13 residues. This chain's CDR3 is CASSQWSSYEQYF. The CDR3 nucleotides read TGCGCCAGCAGCCAATGGAGTTCCTACGAGCAGTACTTC.

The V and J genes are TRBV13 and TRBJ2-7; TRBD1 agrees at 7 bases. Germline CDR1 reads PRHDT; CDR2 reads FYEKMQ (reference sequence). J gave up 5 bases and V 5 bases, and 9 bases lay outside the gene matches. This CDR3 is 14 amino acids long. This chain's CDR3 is CASSQTGNGHEQYF. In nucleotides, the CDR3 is TGTGCCAGCAGCCAGACAGGGAATGGCCACGAGCAGTACTTC.

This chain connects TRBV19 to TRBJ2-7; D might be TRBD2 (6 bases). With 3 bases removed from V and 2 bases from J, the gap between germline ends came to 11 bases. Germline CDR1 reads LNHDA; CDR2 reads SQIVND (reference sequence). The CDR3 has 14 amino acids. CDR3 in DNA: TGTGCCAGTAGTATCCCTGGAGGGACCTACGAGCAGTACTTC. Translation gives CASSIPGGTYEQYF.

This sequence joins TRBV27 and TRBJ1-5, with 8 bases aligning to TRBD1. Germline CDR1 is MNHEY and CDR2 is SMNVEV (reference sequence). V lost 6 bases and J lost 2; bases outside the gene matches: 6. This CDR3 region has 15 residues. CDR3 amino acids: CASRAQGAGNQPQHF. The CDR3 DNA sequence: TGTGCCAGCAGGGCCCAGGGGGCGGGCAATCAGCCCCAGCATTTT.

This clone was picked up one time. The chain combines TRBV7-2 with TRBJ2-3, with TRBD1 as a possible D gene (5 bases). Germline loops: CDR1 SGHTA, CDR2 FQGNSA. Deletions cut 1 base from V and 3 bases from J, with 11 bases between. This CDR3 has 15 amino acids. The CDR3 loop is CASSLGWGVTDTQYF. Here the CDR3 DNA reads TGTGCCAGCAGCTTAGGGTGGGGCGTGACAGATACGCAGTATTTT.